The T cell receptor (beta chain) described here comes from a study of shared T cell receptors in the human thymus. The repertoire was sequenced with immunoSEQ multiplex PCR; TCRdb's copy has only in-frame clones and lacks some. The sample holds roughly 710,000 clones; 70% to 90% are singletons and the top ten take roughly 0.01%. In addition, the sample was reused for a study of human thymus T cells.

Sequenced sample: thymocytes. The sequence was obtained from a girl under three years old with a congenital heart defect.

CDR3 coding DNA: TGTGCCAGCAGTGGACAGGGAGAGGACGAGCAGTACTTC. Encoded protein: CASSGQGEDEQYF. V and J are TRBV6-5 and TRBJ2-7; 8 positions match TRBD1. V was clipped by 5 bases and J by 5 bases; unmatched bases: 5. CDR3 size: 13 residues. CDR1 and CDR2 (germline): MNHEY, SVGAGI.